Listed here are 4 T cell receptor beta chains from one sample, sequenced in a study of regulatory T cells in long-lasting Graves disease. Combining iRepertoire HTBI primers with Arm-PCR of CDR3 regions, the authors built TCR beta libraries. From the multiplex PCR reads, TCRdb called clonotypes with MiXCR, one entry per CDR3 protein. Among 350,000 to 500,000 distinct CDR3 sequences listed, 21% were seen once. Noted time point: persistent/refractory GD, antithyroid drugs over 5 years with positive TRAb. TCR sequences were obtained from RNA taken from PBMCs. The sample consisted of peripheral blood mononuclear cells (PBMCs), taken when the disease was refractory, from a patient treated with antithyroid drugs. Every receptor here comes from a female donor with Graves disease.

The table lists this clonotype with many counts. The V gene is TRBV6-9, the J gene TRBJ2-5, with TRBD1 matching over 7 bases. Unmatched junction bases numbered 12, after V lost 4 bases and J lost 10 bases. The CDR3 runs 14 residues. In germline, CDR1 is MNHGY, CDR2 SVAAGI. DNA of the CDR3: TGTGCCAGCAGTTCCCCGGGGCTACCAGGGGGCCAGTACTTC. Translated, it gives CASSSPGLPGGQYF.

This clonotype has a handful of counts. This chain joins TRBV11-2 and TRBJ2-7, with unresolved D. The germline CDR1 and CDR2 sequences are SGHAT and FQNNGV. The CDR3 covers 17 residues. Trimming shortened V by 5 bases and J by 0 bases, and 20 bases separated the two germline ends. The CDR3 protein is CASSQDIRGTSSYEQYF. DNA for the CDR3: TGTGCCAGCAGCCAAGATATCCGCGGAACATCCTCCTACGAGCAGTACTTC.

This clonotype has at least ten counts. The genes are TRBV10-1 and TRBJ2-7; D tentatively fits TRBD1 or TRBD2 (5 bases each). The V gene lost 4 bases and the J gene lost 4 bases, with 8 bases spanning the gap. This CDR3 spans 12 amino acids. From germline, CDR1 is WNHNN and CDR2 SYGVQD (reference sequence). In DNA form, the CDR3 reads TGCGCCAGCAGTGGGGACGGGTACGAGCAGTACTTC. Translation gives CASSGDGYEQYF.

The V and J genes are TRBV20-1 and TRBJ2-1; D is possibly TRBD1 or TRBD2 (6 bases each). The germline CDR1 and CDR2 sequences are DFQATT and SNEGSKA (reference sequence). Trimming pared 4 bases from V and 3 bases from J, leaving 28 bases between. This CDR3 has 19 amino acids. The CDR3 sequence is CSATQPPRGRDSFYNEQFF. CDR3 DNA: TGCAGTGCTACCCAGCCGCCCAGGGGCCGGGACTCCTTCTACAATGAGCAGTTCTTC.